Below, 20 T cell receptor beta chains from the same sample are listed, as sequenced in a study of cytomegalovirus exposure and HLA in healthy donors. The PCR contained 60 Vbeta and 13 Jbeta primers. Measured with immunoSEQ multiplex PCR; TCRdb has only the in-frame clones, and not every one. The table lists 200,000 to 250,000 clones, about four fifths of them singletons. Material for sequencing was PBMCs. Receptor source: a woman aged 50 to 60 in good health and CMV-seropositive.

The gene calls are TRBV7-2 and TRBJ2-1, with 9 bases lining up with TRBD1. Germline values: CDR1 SGHTA, CDR2 FQGNSA. J was trimmed by 4 bases and V by 5 bases; bases with no gene match: 6. The CDR3 is made up of 15 amino acids. CDR3 sequence reads: CASSTGQGTYNEQFF. As DNA, the CDR3 is TGTGCCAGCAGCACCGGACAGGGGACTTACAATGAGCAGTTCTTC.

V is TRBV5-5 and J is TRBJ1-3, with D possibly being TRBD1 (6 bases). Germline CDR1 reads SGHKS; CDR2 reads YYEKEE (reference sequence). Trimming took off 2 bases at V and 7 bases at J, with 13 bases between the two ends. The CDR3 runs to 14 residues. CDR3 DNA sequence: TGTGCCAGCAGCTTAGTCGGGGGGCGGAACACCATATATTTT. This codes for CASSLVGGRNTIYF.

The chain joins TRBV9 to TRBJ2-2; no reliable D call. The CDR3 contains 14 residues. V lost 0 bases and J lost 0, with 3 bases in between. Germline CDR1 reads SGDLS; CDR2 reads YYNGEE. CDR3 nucleotide sequence: TGTGCCAGCAGCGTAGCTCCGAACACCGGGGAGCTGTTTTTT. Its protein product is CASSVAPNTGELFF.

This clone was counted a few times. The J gene is TRBJ2-7, the V gene TRBV5-1, with unresolved D. CDR1 and CDR2 (germline): SGHRS, YFSETQ. V was cut by 1 base and J by 7 bases, with 6 bases left in between. The CDR3 length is 11 residues. CDR3 in amino acids: CASSLYAEQYF. In DNA form, the CDR3 reads TGCGCCAGCAGCTTGTATGCGGAGCAGTACTTC.

This clone was picked up a small number of times. This chain links TRBV6-1 with TRBJ1-3; 8 bases line up with TRBD1. CDR3 length: 16 amino acids. Looked up from germline, CDR1 is MNHNS and CDR2 is SASEGT. Trimming took 2 bases from V and 6 from J; bases not matched to a gene: 9. The CDR3 DNA sequence: TGTGCCAGCAGTGAATCTGTCAGGGGGCTCGAAAACACCATATATTTT. Encoded protein: CASSESVRGLENTIYF.

The CDR3, as DNA: TGTGCCAGCAGCCAAGAAGGCACAGGGTTTAATTCACCCCTCCACTTT. It specifies CASSQEGTGFNSPLHF. This rearrangement joins TRBV4-2 to TRBJ1-6, with D possibly matching TRBD1 (6 bases). V lost 0 bases, J lost 6 bases, and 12 bases lay in between. The length of the CDR3 is 16 residues. Germline CDR1 reads LGHNA; CDR2 reads YNFKEQ.

V usage is TRBV7-3 and J usage is TRBJ2-3; D unresolved. Trimming left V 1 base short and J 4 bases short, with 9 bases between. This CDR3 is 14 amino acids long. Germline-derived CDR1 and CDR2 are SGHTA and FQGTGA. CDR3 bases: TGTGCCAGCAGCTTAAATGCGTTTTCAGATACGCAGTATTTT. Protein: CASSLNAFSDTQYF.

The V gene is TRBV10-3, the J gene TRBJ2-1; D is ambiguous. The CDR3 runs to 12 residues. Germline CDR1 ENHRY, CDR2 SYGVKD. V gave up 3 bases and J gave up 5 bases, with 5 bases separating them. The CDR3 loop is CAISESDNEQFF. For the CDR3, the DNA is TGTGCCATCAGTGAATCGGACAATGAGCAGTTCTTC.

The V gene is TRBV7-9, the J gene TRBJ2-1, with 8 nucleotides matching TRBD1. This CDR3 region has 14 residues. V gave up 4 bases and J gave up 8 bases; unmatched junction bases: 7. Germline assignment: CDR1 SEHNR and CDR2 FQNEAQ (reference sequence). CDR3 amino acids: CASSSRTGYDEQFF. Written as DNA, the CDR3 is TGTGCCAGCAGCTCCCGGACAGGGTATGATGAGCAGTTCTTC.

The rearrangement uses TRBV6-1 and TRBJ1-5, with 8 nucleotides matching TRBD1. This CDR3 is 16 amino acids long. The trim removed 1 base at V and 6 bases at J, leaving 8 bases unmatched. CDR1 MNHNS and CDR2 SASEGT come from the germline V gene. The CDR3 DNA sequence: TGTGCCAGCAGTGAAGGTCTGAGACAGGGGAGTCAGCCCCAGCATTTT. This codes for CASSEGLRQGSQPQHF.

This chain connects TRBV29-1 to TRBJ1-2; D may be TRBD1 (6 bases). The V end was cut by 4 bases, the J end by 8 bases, with 11 bases between. CDR3 length: 11 amino acids. Germline assignment: CDR1 SQVTM and CDR2 ANQGSEA. The chain's CDR3 is CSVAQGDGYTF. CDR3 DNA: TGCAGCGTTGCACAGGGTGACGGCTACACCTTC.

This clone turned up a few times. This chain connects TRBV6-4 to TRBJ1-1; D not certain. The CDR3 totals 12 residues. Germline V gene data show CDR1 as MRHNA and CDR2 as SNTAGT. V lost 0 bases to trimming and J lost 11 bases, with 10 bases between them. CDR3 sequence: CASSDSAGIAFF. The CDR3 region has the DNA TGTGCCAGCAGTGACTCGGCGGGAATCGCTTTCTTT.

This clone was seen more than once but under ten times. The chain recombines TRBV10-3 with TRBJ1-2; tentatively, D is TRBD1 (6 bases). Germline loops: CDR1 ENHRY, CDR2 SYGVKD. The CDR3 runs to 13 residues. The V and J ends lost 3 bases and 2 bases respectively, with 7 bases between them. The CDR3 region has the DNA TGTGCCATCAGTGAACAGGGAAACTATGGCTACACCTTC. Protein product: CAISEQGNYGYTF.

This clone came up a few times. The V gene is TRBV5-6, the J gene TRBJ1-2; D might be TRBD1 (6 bases). CDR3 length equals 14 residues. The ends were cut back, 4 bases at V and 5 bases at J, with 15 bases in the middle. Germline CDR1 SGHDT, CDR2 YYEEEE. CDR3 loop: CASSDGTLFYGYTF. Here the CDR3 DNA reads TGTGCCAGCAGCGATGGGACACTCTTTTATGGCTACACCTTC.

The CDR3 DNA reads TGTGCCAGCAGCTTAGGAACAGGGGCGCGGGGTCAGCCCCAGCATTTT. Protein product: CASSLGTGARGQPQHF. The V gene is TRBV11-2, the J gene TRBJ1-5; 7 nucleotides line up with TRBD1. J gave up 6 bases and V 1 base, and 9 bases lay outside the gene matches. This CDR3 is built from 16 residues. Germline CDR1 reads SGHAT; CDR2 reads FQNNGV.

The rearrangement links TRBV19 to TRBJ1-6, with 10 nucleotides matching TRBD1. CDR1 and CDR2 from the germline V gene are LNHDA and SQIVND (reference sequence). V shed 8 bases and J 9 bases; nucleotides not matched to a gene: 13. This CDR3 contains 16 residues. This CDR3 is CASSPTPGQGRSPLHF. Here the CDR3 DNA reads TGTGCCAGTTCACCTACACCGGGACAGGGGCGTTCACCCCTCCACTTT.

This clone was counted a single time. The chain carries TRBV15 and TRBJ1-4, with 9 nucleotides matching TRBD1. Germline CDR1 reads LNHNV; CDR2 reads YYDKDF (reference sequence). The trim removed 3 bases at V and 5 bases at J, leaving 10 bases unmatched. The CDR3 has 17 residues. The CDR3 DNA reads as TGTGCCACCAGCAGCGGGACAGGGAAGAGGGTCAATGAAAAACTGTTTTTT. It is translated as CATSSGTGKRVNEKLFF.

V is TRBV27 and J is TRBJ2-3; 9 bases map to TRBD1. The J segment lost 7 bases and the V segment lost 7 bases, leaving 12 bases of the junction unmatched. In germline, CDR1 is MNHEY, CDR2 SMNVEV (reference sequence). The CDR3 covers 15 residues. CDR3 coding DNA: TGTGCCAGCAACGCCGTTGGGACAGGGACTTATACGCAGTATTTT. Protein product: CASNAVGTGTYTQYF.

This rearrangement joins TRBV11-2 to TRBJ1-6, with TRBD1 identical over 8 bases. Germline CDR1 is SGHAT and CDR2 is FQNNGV. This CDR3 comprises 15 residues. Trimming at V came to 4 bases and at J to 9 bases, leaving 8 bases not matched to a gene. CDR3 amino acids: CASSSDRGGLSPLHF. The CDR3 DNA reads as TGTGCCAGCAGCTCTGACAGGGGAGGGCTTTCACCCCTCCACTTT. Based on the CDR3 plus reference TRBV11-2 and TRBJ1-6, the full variable domain is EAGVAQSPRYKIIEKRQSVAFWCNPISGHATLYWYQQILGQGPKLLIQFQNNGVVDDSQLPKDRFSAERLKGVDSTLKIQPAKLEDSAVYLCASSSDRGGLSPLHFGNGTRLTVT.

The chain couples TRBV4-1 to TRBJ2-1; TRBD1 agrees at 9 bases. Germline CDR1 and CDR2: MGHRA and YSYEKL. V lost 3 bases and J lost 4; bases outside the gene matches: 7. The CDR3 is made up of 16 amino acids. CDR3 in DNA: TGCGCCAGCAGCCAGGAACAGGGGGCGAGTTACAATGAGCAGTTCTTC. Translation: CASSQEQGASYNEQFF.